The rows below give T cell receptor beta chains drawn from one sample of a study of blood T cell repertoires in COVID-19. TCRdb's copy holds only in-frame clones and misses some; the assay was immunoSEQ multiplex PCR. The table includes 300,000 to 400,000 clones, about nine tenths detected once. The sequenced sample was peripheral blood. The source of these receptors is a woman aged 25-40 years with COVID-19, enrolled during active disease. Both conserved end residues are part of each CDR3. The D gene is left open where the match is weak. Clone size, where shown, is once, few, many, or a class for clones that have expanded.

d_call j_call v_call cdr3_length clone_size cdr3_nt cdr3_aa
TRBD2 TRBJ2-7 TRBV11-2 14 once TGTGCCAGCAGCTACGGGACTAGCGCCTACGAGCAGTACTTC CASSYGTSAYEQYF
. TRBJ2-1 TRBV29-1 14 . TGCAGCGTTGAAGGCAGGGCGTCCTACAATGAGCAGTTCTTC CSVEGRASYNEQFF
. TRBJ1-2 TRBV29-1 14 . TGCAGCGATTGGGGGGGGGACCTCACCCCTGGCTACACCTTC CSDWGGDLTPGYTF
TRBD2 TRBJ2-3 TRBV11-3 15 . TGTGCCAGCAGCTTAGCCGGCGGGAGGGCCGAAACGCAGTATTTT CASSLAGGRAETQYF
. TRBJ1-2 TRBV19 15 . TGTGCCAGTAGCCTCCCCCCAGGGACTAACTATGGCTACACCTTC CASSLPPGTNYGYTF
TRBD2 TRBJ2-1 TRBV5-6 15 . TGTGCCAGCAGCTTGGGACTAGCGGGGGCCAATGAGCAGTTCTTC CASSLGLAGANEQFF
. TRBJ2-2 TRBV7-2 15 . TGTGCCAGCAGCTTAGTCAGGGAGGTCGCCGGGGAGCTGTTTTTT CASSLVREVAGELFF
. TRBJ2-7 TRBV3-1/TRBV3-2 14 . TGTGCCAGCAGCCTACTCGGGAGAATCTACGAGCAGTACTTC CASSLLGRIYEQYF
TRBD2 TRBJ2-3 TRBV11-3 16 many TGTGCCAGCAGCCCCCCTCCTGCGGGGGGGCAGGTGACGCAGTATTTT CASSPPPAGGQVTQYF
. TRBJ1-5 TRBV4-1 15 . TGCGCCAGCAGCCAAGGGAGGTTGGGTGACCAGCCCCAGCATTTT CASSQGRLGDQPQHF
. TRBJ2-1 TRBV3-1/TRBV3-2 17 . TGTGCCAGCAGCCAAGTCGGGGTATTAAGCTCCTACAATGAGCAGTTCTTC CASSQVGVLSSYNEQFF
TRBD1 TRBJ1-1 TRBV19 13 . TGTGCCAGTAGTCACCCGACAGGGGAGGAAGCTTTCTTT CASSHPTGEEAFF
TRBD2 TRBJ2-1 TRBV3-1/TRBV3-2 16 . TGTGCCAGCAGCCAAGACATGCGGGGCGGGAGACATGAGCAGTTCTTC CASSQDMRGGRHEQFF
TRBD1 TRBJ1-5 TRBV6-1 15 . TGTGCCAGCAGTGAAAATGCCAGGGGGCGTCAGCCCCAGCATTTT CASSENARGRQPQHF
TRBD1 TRBJ2-7 TRBV7-2 15 . TGTGCCAGCAGCTTAGCCAGGGGGTTAACCTACGAGCAGTACTTC CASSLARGLTYEQYF
. TRBJ1-1 TRBV4-1 15 . TGCGCCAGCAGCCAGGTGGGGGCAGGTGGGGCTGAAGCTTTCTTT CASSQVGAGGAEAFF
. TRBJ1-1 TRBV5-6 13 . TGTGCCAGCAGCCGCCCCGGGGACACTGAAGCTTTCTTT CASSRPGDTEAFF
. TRBJ2-7 TRBV12-3/TRBV12-4 13 once TGTGCCAGCACCCTGACTTACTCCTACGAGCAGTACTTC CASTLTYSYEQYF
TRBD1 TRBJ1-2 TRBV7-9 13 . TGTGCCAGCAGCGCAGACAGGGTGGGAGGCTACACCTTC CASSADRVGGYTF
. TRBJ2-4 TRBV1 19 . TGCACCAGCAGCCAAGGCCCCCGGCGTGGGACTAGCGGGGAAAACATTCAGTACTTC CTSSQGPRRGTSGENIQYF
. TRBJ1-1 TRBV9 13 . TGTGCCAGCAGCGTAGGGCAGGGCACTGAAGCTTTCTTT CASSVGQGTEAFF
. TRBJ1-4 TRBV11-2 15 few TGTGCCAGCAGCTTAGATGGAGCAACTAATGAAAAACTGTTTTTT CASSLDGATNEKLFF
. TRBJ1-1 TRBV27 19 . TGTGCCAGCAGCCGGTTCTCAGGGTACGGGTCACAATTGAACACTGAAGCTTTCTTT CASSRFSGYGSQLNTEAFF
. TRBJ2-5 TRBV5-4 15 . TGTGCCAGCAGCCGCCCGGACAGAAAACAAGAGACCCAGTACTTC CASSRPDRKQETQYF
. TRBJ2-7 TRBV12-3/TRBV12-4 13 . TGTGCCAGCAGTTTATGGCAGACCTACGAGCAGTACTTC CASSLWQTYEQYF
TRBD1 TRBJ1-2 TRBV3-1/TRBV3-2 17 . TGTGCCAGCAGCACTCGGACAGGGCCAGGCGTTGGGTATGGCTACACCTTC CASSTRTGPGVGYGYTF
. TRBJ2-5 TRBV5-8 15 . TGTGCCAGCAGGGAAAGAGACAGGAAAAGGGAGACCCAGTACTTC CASRERDRKRETQYF
TRBD2 TRBJ2-1 TRBV10-3 16 . TGTGCCATCAGTGAGTCACTAGCGGGAGTATTCAATGAGCAGTTCTTC CAISESLAGVFNEQFF
TRBD1 TRBJ2-1 TRBV18 15 . TGTGCCAGCTCGGGCCGGGACAGGGCCTACAATGAGCAGTTCTTC CASSGRDRAYNEQFF
. TRBJ2-2 TRBV2 14 . TGTGCCACCGGAGGGACAGCGAACACCGGGGAGCTGTTTTTT CATGGTANTGELFF
TRBD2 TRBJ2-4 TRBV6-2/TRBV6-3 17 once TGTGCCAGCAGTTACTCTCTAGCGGAGAAATTTAAAAACATTCAGTACTTC CASSYSLAEKFKNIQYF
TRBD1 TRBJ1-5 TRBV4-2 15 . TGTGCCAGCAGCCAAGTAGACAGGGGGGCGCAGCCCCAGCATTTT CASSQVDRGAQPQHF
. TRBJ2-7 TRBV14 12 . TGTGCCAGCAGCCAGAGCTCCTACGAGCAGTACTTC CASSQSSYEQYF
. TRBJ1-4 TRBV6-5 14 . TGTGCCAGCAGTTACTCGGGAGGGTCAGAAAAACTGTTTTTT CASSYSGGSEKLFF
. TRBJ1-2 TRBV19 15 . TGTGCCAGTAGTACCGTCGGAGCGCCTAACTATGGCTACACCTTC CASSTVGAPNYGYTF
. TRBJ1-1 TRBV6-1 14 . TGTGCCAGCAGTGAAGGGTACGGGAACACTGAAGCTTTCTTT CASSEGYGNTEAFF
TRBD1 TRBJ2-5 TRBV27 15 once TGTGCCAGCAGTCCCCGGGACAGGGAAGAGGAGACCCAGTACTTC CASSPRDREEETQYF
TRBD2 TRBJ2-5 TRBV7-2 16 . TGTGCCAGCAGCGTGGGGACTAGCGGGGCCCAAGAGACCCAGTACTTC CASSVGTSGAQETQYF
TRBD2 TRBJ2-3 TRBV25-1 16 . TGTGCCAGCAGTGAATATCCAGGGAGGGCGGCAGATACGCAGTATTTT CASSEYPGRAADTQYF
. TRBJ1-1 TRBV6-5 13 . TGTGCCAGCAGGGGGGGGGAGAACACTGAAGCTTTCTTT CASRGGENTEAFF
TRBD2 TRBJ2-1 TRBV7-3 15 . TGTGCCAGCAGTCCCCTACTAGCGGGATACAATGAGCAGTTCTTC CASSPLLAGYNEQFF
. TRBJ2-4 TRBV5-4 14 . TGTGCCAGCAGCTTGGAGGGGAACAAAAACATTCAGTACTTC CASSLEGNKNIQYF
. TRBJ2-1 TRBV6-5 13 . TGTGCCAGCAGCCGACCGGCCAGGGATGAGCAGTTCTTC CASSRPARDEQFF
. TRBJ1-6 TRBV27 12 . TGTGCCAGCAGTTTCTTCAGTTCACCCCTCCACTTT CASSFFSSPLHF
TRBD1 TRBJ2-7 TRBV18 15 few TGTGCCAGCTCACCTTATCGGGACAGCTCCTACGAGCAGTACTTC CASSPYRDSSYEQYF
TRBD1 TRBJ2-3 TRBV5-1 18 . TGCGCCAGCAGGCCTACAGGGGGCGCATGGTCGGGCACAGATACGCAGTATTTT CASRPTGGAWSGTDTQYF
TRBD2 TRBJ2-7 TRBV2 14 . TGTGCCAGCAGTGGAACTAGCGGGAGAGGCGAGCAGTACTTC CASSGTSGRGEQYF
. TRBJ2-3 TRBV7-8 12 . TGTGCCAGCAGCGTGAGAACAGATACGCAGTATTTT CASSVRTDTQYF
. TRBJ1-1 TRBV29-1 13 . TGCAGCGTTGTGGGGGGAGGGAACACTGAAGCTTTCTTT CSVVGGGNTEAFF
TRBD2 TRBJ2-7 TRBV5-3 15 . TGTGCCAGAAGCTGCGGCTATAGCGGGCCCTACGAGCAGTACTTC CARSCGYSGPYEQYF
. TRBJ2-1 TRBV6-4 15 many TGTGCCAGCAGTGACGACCCTTCAAGCGGCAATGAGCAGTTCTTC CASSDDPSSGNEQFF
TRBD2 TRBJ2-5 TRBV16 18 . TGTGCCAGCAGTCCAATGGGGCTAGCGGGAGGAATACAAGAGACCCAGTACTTC CASSPMGLAGGIQETQYF
TRBD2 TRBJ2-7 TRBV30 16 . TGTGCCTGGAGGGGAACACCTAGCGGGAGGAGGAACGAGCAGTACTTC CAWRGTPSGRRNEQYF
TRBD2 TRBJ2-3 TRBV7-6 16 . TGTGCCAGCAGCTCAGGGGTAGCGGGGGGTCCAGATACGCAGTATTTT CASSSGVAGGPDTQYF